This T cell receptor beta chain comes out of a study of beta chain features in type 1 diabetes. Whole-study context: All samples together contributed 100 million to 120 million sorted cells for examination.

It was via CD45RO/CCR7/CD25/CD127/CD95/CD27 that CD4+ naive, central memory, regulatory and stem cell-like memory cells were sorted. Findings of the study overall: Whether HLA type influences TCRB rearrangement remained unresolved here. The study found fewer insertions and more deletions at VDJ junctions in type 1 diabetes patients. Moderately but significantly shorter TCRB CDR3s were found in Type 1 diabetes patients in all four CD4+ subsets.

Expressed TCRB transcripts got sequenced, as all isolated RNA was reverse transcribed. Assay used: immunoSEQ multiplex PCR; TCRdb lists only in-frame clones, some missing. The sample lists some 640,000 clones, over 12% occurring once. This clone has a handful of counts. No antigen is known for it. This CDR3 spans 13 amino acids. Germline loops: CDR1 SGHTS, CDR2 YDEGEE. V was pared by 3 bases and J by 11 bases, with 5 bases of the junction left unmatched. The TCR originated in a man younger than 30 with type 1 diabetes. The sequenced sample was naive CD4+ T cells from blood. V usage is TRBV5-8 and J usage is TRBJ1-6; TRBD1 agrees at 7 bases. CDR3 in amino acids: CASSSGQRTPLHF. DNA for the CDR3: TGTGCCAGCAGCTCGGGACAGCGAACACCCCTCCACTTT.